Below are 30 T cell receptor beta chains sequenced from a single sample in a study of blood T cells in healthy people across ages. Using a J-beta primer mix together with a sample-barcoded 5' primer, a second PCR was run for about 6 to 12 cycles. TCRdb re-called the 5' RACE reads through MiXCR, storing one row per CDR3 protein. In the table there are roughly 680,000 distinct CDR3 sequences, around 50% of which are singletons. Sequences were obtained from blood. The receptors were gathered from a woman of 80 years or more in good health.

This clonotype has a count of ten or more. The rearrangement links TRBV20-1 to TRBJ2-7, with TRBD1 as a possible D gene (5 bases). Germline-derived CDR1 and CDR2 are DFQATT and SNEGSKA (reference sequence). This CDR3 spans 16 amino acids. The V and J ends lost 0 bases and 0 bases respectively, with 15 bases between them. CDR3 in amino acids: CSARDLSRQSSYEQYF. DNA for the CDR3: TGCAGTGCTAGAGATCTCTCTAGACAGAGCTCCTACGAGCAGTACTTC.

This clonotype was recorded a few times. The chain is built from TRBV11-2 and TRBJ2-1, with 8 bases fitting TRBD2. Germline CDR1 SGHAT, CDR2 FQNNGV. J gave up 4 bases and V 2 bases, and 4 bases lay outside the gene matches. This CDR3 contains 15 residues. DNA for the CDR3: TGTGCCAGCAGCTTACGGGGGGGCCGTTACAATGAGCAGTTCTTC. It encodes CASSLRGGRYNEQFF.

The sample holds a few counts of this clonotype. The J gene is TRBJ2-1, the V gene TRBV7-2; D unclear. This CDR3 is 13 amino acids long. Per germline, CDR1 SGHTA and CDR2 FQGNSA. The germline V and J ends were trimmed by 4 bases and 6 bases, with 10 bases remaining between them. The DNA of the CDR3 is TGTGCCAGCAGCTCAACCTTAATCAATGAGCAGTTCTTC. Translated: CASSSTLINEQFF.

This clonotype was picked up many times. The rearrangement uses TRBV12-3 or TRBV12-4 and TRBJ1-6; 11 bases are a match to TRBD1. The CDR3 sequence is 14 residues long. J gave up 8 bases and V 5 bases, and 2 bases lay outside the gene matches. CDR3 DNA sequence: TGTGCCAGCAGTCGGACAGGGGGCGATTCACCCCTCCACTTT. Translated, it gives CASSRTGGDSPLHF.

Turning to this clonotype: This may arise from a read error, as a much more abundant clone is one base away. CDR3 DNA: TGTGCCAACAGACAACTAGCGGGGGGTTCGGAGACCCAGTACTTC. It translates to CANRQLAGGSETQYF. The gene calls are TRBV4-2 and TRBJ2-7, with 12 nucleotides matching TRBD2. The DNA matches TRBJ2-5 better at its end, which makes the J call doubtful. This CDR3 has 15 amino acids. CDR1 and CDR2 from the germline V gene are LGHNA and YNFKEQ.

This clonotype was picked up a small number of times. This chain joins TRBV7-9 and TRBJ2-4; no clear D gene. V lost 5 bases and J lost 4, with 12 bases in between. Germline CDR1 reads SEHNR; CDR2 reads FQNEAQ (reference sequence). The CDR3 has 14 amino acids. DNA for the CDR3: TGTGCCAGCAGCCATCTTAATCCGAAAAACATTCAGTACTTC. Translation gives CASSHLNPKNIQYF. Filled out from reference TRBV7-9 and TRBJ2-4, the complete variable domain reads DTGVSQNPRHKITKRGQNVTFRCDPISEHNRLYWYRQTLGQGPEFLTYFQNEAQLEKSRLLSDRFSAERPKGSFSTLEIQRTEQGDSAMYLCASSHLNPKNIQYFGAGTRLSVL.

The chain joins TRBV7-9 to TRBJ2-7; TRBD2 is a possible D gene (6 bases). Trimming took 1 base from V and 2 from J, leaving 18 bases between them. The CDR3 has 17 amino acids. The V gene's germline CDR1 is SEHNR and CDR2 FQNEAQ (reference sequence). DNA for the CDR3: TGTGCCAGCAGCTTAGTACAAGGGACTGGGGGTACCTACGAGCAGTACTTC. Residues: CASSLVQGTGGTYEQYF.

The V and J genes are TRBV20-1 and TRBJ2-1; a possible D gene is TRBD2 (6 bases). Gene TRBJ2-7 matches the end of the DNA better, so the J call may be wrong. The CDR3 is 13 amino acids. In germline, CDR1 is DFQATT, CDR2 SNEGSKA (reference sequence). The CDR3 is CSVIQRAYNEQYF. CDR3 DNA sequence: TGCAGTGTAATCCAGCGGGCGTACAATGAGCAGTACTTC.

This clonotype was counted only a few times. The chain joins TRBV20-1 to TRBJ1-2; TRBD1 matches 9 bases. The junction had 7 bases not matched to a gene; V was cut back by 5 bases and J by 3 bases. The CDR3 loop spans 14 amino acids. The V gene's germline CDR1 is DFQATT and CDR2 SNEGSKA (reference sequence). The CDR3 loop reads CSAGTGLTHYGYTF. The CDR3 DNA is TGCAGTGCTGGGACAGGGTTAACCCACTATGGCTACACCTTC.

The CDR3: CASSLDDPSWGKLFF. DNA for the CDR3: TGTGCCAGCAGCTTGGATGATCCCTCCTGGGGAAAACTGTTTTTT. This sequence joins TRBV5-5 and TRBJ1-4; no reliable D call. The germline V and J ends were trimmed by 0 bases and 10 bases, with 16 bases remaining between them. This CDR3 has 15 amino acids. Germline V gene lookup returns CDR1 SGHKS and CDR2 YYEKEE (reference sequence).

This clonotype was recorded at least ten times. The chain joins TRBV7-3 to TRBJ2-7; D possibly corresponds to TRBD2 (5 bases). Looked up from germline, CDR1 is SGHTA and CDR2 is FQGTGA. V lost 2 bases and J 4 bases, leaving 12 bases between the germline ends. The CDR3 covers 14 residues. CDR3 nucleotides: TGTGCCAGCAGCTTAGGTGGGAGCCAGTACGAGCAGTACTTC. Translated, it gives CASSLGGSQYEQYF. Filled out from reference TRBV7-3 and TRBJ2-7, the complete variable domain reads GAGVSQTPSNKVTEKGKYVELRCDPISGHTALYWYRQSLGQGPEFLIYFQGTGAADDSGLPNDRFFAVRPEGSVSTLKIQRTERGDSAVYLCASSLGGSQYEQYFGPGTRLTVT.

V and J are TRBV6-6 and TRBJ1-2; D unresolved. The CDR3 has 13 residues. The germline gives CDR1 MNHNY, CDR2 SVGAGI (reference sequence). Trimming took 2 bases from V and 4 from J, leaving 8 bases between them. The CDR3 sequence: CASSYETSYGYTF. The CDR3 DNA reads as TGTGCCAGCAGTTACGAGACCTCCTATGGCTACACCTTC.

This clonotype was counted a few times. This chain links TRBV14 with TRBJ1-6; a possible D gene is TRBD1 (6 bases). The length of the CDR3 is 13 residues. Trimming took 4 bases from V and 10 from J, leaving 11 bases between them. The germline CDR1 and CDR2 sequences are SGHDN and FVKESK. CDR3 amino acids: CASSPGTNSPLHF. Here the CDR3 DNA reads TGTGCCAGCAGCCCTGGGACAAACTCACCCCTCCACTTT.

This chain links TRBV5-1 with TRBJ1-2; TRBD1 agrees at 7 bases. The CDR3 has 14 residues. V was clipped by 3 bases and J by 4 bases; unmatched bases: 6. The germline CDR1 and CDR2 sequences are SGHRS and YFSETQ. This chain's CDR3 is CASSSGQVAYGYTF. DNA of the CDR3: TGCGCCAGCAGCTCCGGACAGGTTGCCTATGGCTACACCTTC.

The rearrangement links TRBV15 to TRBJ1-1; a possible D gene is TRBD1 (6 bases). The V end lost 8 bases, the J end lost 5 bases, and 24 bases lay between the germline ends. CDR1 and CDR2 (germline): LNHNV, YYDKDF (reference sequence). The CDR3 consists of 16 residues. The CDR3 sequence: CATAAEPGGRVTEAFF. CDR3 DNA: TGTGCCACCGCTGCAGAACCCGGGGGGCGAGTTACTGAAGCTTTCTTT.

This clonotype was found many times. CDR3 region: CASSLGWLNEQFF. In nucleotides, the CDR3 is TGTGCCAGCAGCTTAGGCTGGTTGAATGAGCAGTTCTTC. The chain has TRBV11-3 and TRBJ2-1, with D uncertain. This CDR3 is built from 13 residues. The V end was cut by 1 base, the J end by 7 bases, with 8 bases between. CDR1 SGHNT and CDR2 YENEEA come from the germline V gene.

This clonotype appeared many times. The chain recombines TRBV20-1 with TRBJ2-1; 9 bases line up with TRBD1. Trimming removed 5 bases from V and 5 bases from J; junction bases left unmatched: 4. The CDR3 totals 13 residues. Germline V CDR1 and CDR2: DFQATT, SNEGSKA (reference sequence). DNA for the CDR3: TGCAGTGCTCCGGACAGGGGAAACAATGAGCAGTTCTTC. It specifies CSAPDRGNNEQFF.

In its sample, this clonotype was seen a few times. V and J are TRBV5-6 and TRBJ2-7, with a possible D match to TRBD2 (5 bases). CDR3 length: 16 residues. Trimming pared 4 bases from V and 0 bases from J, leaving 17 bases between. Germline V CDR1 and CDR2: SGHDT, YYEEEE. CDR3 residues: CASSAEGLSPSYEQYF. Here the CDR3 DNA reads TGTGCCAGCAGCGCTGAAGGACTCTCCCCCTCCTACGAGCAGTACTTC.

DNA for the CDR3: TGTGCCAGCAGTGAACTGGGGGGACAGGGTACCAATGAGCAGTTCTTC. Its translation is CASSELGGQGTNEQFF. The V call is TRBV6-1, the J call TRBJ2-1; TRBD1 matches at 9 bases. CDR3 length equals 16 residues. Looked up from germline, CDR1 is MNHNS and CDR2 is SASEGT. Trimming took 2 bases from V and 6 from J; bases not matched to a gene: 8.

This chain uses TRBV5-1 with TRBJ2-4; 7 bases match TRBD1. The tail of the sequence fits TRBJ2-7 better, so the J call may be wrong. The CDR3 has 13 residues. Germline CDR1 and CDR2: SGHRS and YFSETQ. The CDR3 bases are TGCGCCAGCAGCAGTACAGGGGCCTACGAGCAGTACTTC. As protein: CASSSTGAYEQYF.

The chain is built from TRBV24-1 and TRBJ2-2; D is ambiguous. Germline loops: CDR1 KGHDR, CDR2 SFDVKD. V lost 10 bases to trimming and J lost 0 bases, with 11 bases between them. The length of the CDR3 is 14 residues. The CDR3 here is CATRDQANTGELFF. The CDR3 nucleotides read TGTGCCACTAGGGATCAGGCGAACACCGGGGAGCTGTTTTTT.

This clonotype was recorded once. The chain employs TRBV10-3 and TRBJ2-3, with D perhaps being TRBD1 or TRBD2 (5 bases each). The CDR3 totals 12 residues. From germline, CDR1 is ENHRY and CDR2 SYGVKD. The V gene lost 7 bases and the J gene lost 4 bases, with 9 bases spanning the gap. CDR3 sequence: CAINEGSDTQYF. The CDR3 bases are TGTGCCATCAACGAGGGGTCAGATACGCAGTATTTT.

This CDR3 is CASSLNRSEQFF. The CDR3 DNA reads as TGTGCCAGCAGCCTAAACCGGAGTGAGCAGTTCTTC. The chain uses TRBV6-5 and TRBJ2-1; D uncertain. Per germline, CDR1 MNHEY and CDR2 SVGAGI. This CDR3 is 12 amino acids long. V was shortened by 6 bases and J by 9 bases, with 12 bases between the two germline ends.

In the case of this clonotype: A much larger clone differs by one base, so this may be a read error. The gene calls are TRBV28 and TRBJ2-7; possibly TRBD2 for D (5 bases). The better agreement between TRBJ2-5 and the DNA end casts doubt on the J call. Germline CDR1 MDHEN, CDR2 SYDVKM. The CDR3 loop spans 15 amino acids. The CDR3 DNA reads as TGTGCCAGCAGTTCACCCCGGGGTATGCAAGGGACCCAGTACTTC. Translation: CASSSPRGMQGTQYF.

A word on this clonotype: A much larger clone sits a single nucleotide away, making a read error possible. The V call is TRBV4-1, the J call TRBJ2-5; 11 nucleotides align to TRBD2. The end of the DNA is better explained by TRBJ2-7, so the J call may be wrong. The CDR3 is 16 amino acids. Germline-derived CDR1 and CDR2 are MGHRA and YSYEKL. This CDR3 reads CASSQDVKTSGDEQYF. The CDR3 region has the DNA TGCGCCAGCAGCCAAGACGTTAAGACTAGCGGGGACGAGCAGTACTTC.

This clonotype was counted many times. The chain joins TRBV5-6 to TRBJ1-2, with 11 positions matching TRBD1. Trimming at V came to 4 bases and at J to 4 bases, leaving 3 bases not matched to a gene. This CDR3 is built from 14 residues. From germline, CDR1 is SGHDT and CDR2 YYEEEE. CDR3 in amino acids: CASSPDRGLYGYTF. The CDR3 nucleotides are TGTGCCAGCAGCCCGGACAGGGGGCTCTATGGCTACACCTTC.

This clonotype was detected only a few times. The V and J genes are TRBV5-1 and TRBJ2-1; TRBD2 agrees at 7 bases. This CDR3 is 14 amino acids long. Germline lookup yields CDR1 SGHRS and CDR2 YFSETQ. V dropped 1 base and J dropped 7; count of bases not matched to a gene: 5. DNA of the CDR3: TGCGCCAGCAGCTTGCCGGGAGGATGGAATGAGCAGTTCTTC. It specifies CASSLPGGWNEQFF.

The chain is built from TRBV12-3 or TRBV12-4 and TRBJ1-1; D is ambiguous. This CDR3 spans 13 amino acids. V lost 1 base, J lost 6 bases, and 9 bases lay in between. CDR3 in DNA: TGTGCCAGCAGTTTAGTATGGAGGTCTGAAGCTTTCTTT. It specifies CASSLVWRSEAFF.

This clonotype turned up a few times. A single base separates this from a much larger clone, so it may be a read error. The chain recombines TRBV6-6 with TRBJ1-5; D is unresolved. The V gene's germline CDR1 is MNHNY and CDR2 SVGAGI (reference sequence). Trimming took 10 bases from V and 2 from J, leaving 15 bases between them. CDR3 size: 14 residues. The CDR3 sequence is CATLGAIGNQPQHF. CDR3 in DNA: TGTGCCACCCTAGGCGCCATCGGCAATCAGCCCCAGCATTTT.

This clonotype occurred many times. The chain carries TRBV28 and TRBJ2-7, with 7 bases fitting TRBD1. J was trimmed by 8 bases and V by 5 bases; bases with no gene match: 6. This CDR3 comprises 12 residues. In germline, CDR1 is MDHEN, CDR2 SYDVKM. CDR3: CASSTTRGQQYF. For the CDR3, the DNA is TGTGCCAGCAGTACAACTAGGGGGCAGCAGTACTTC.